The T cell receptor beta chain under discussion was sequenced for a study of control samples from healthy donors and cancer patients. The V and J ends lost 4 bases and 2 bases, in that order; junction bases with no gene match: 11. Germline CDR1 reads SGHRS; CDR2 reads YFSETQ. The CDR3 is made up of 18 amino acids. The data were produced by immunoSEQ multiplex PCR, yet TCRdb's version contains in-frame clones alone and is incomplete. The sample yields some 64,000 clones, 90% seen once. The chain carries TRBV5-1 and TRBJ2-5; 13 bases agree with TRBD2. The sequenced sample consisted of PBMCs. This receptor was taken from a woman between 45 and 60 years old with colorectal cancer. In DNA, the CDR3 is TGCGCCAGCAGCCGAGGAGGGACTAGCGGGGCTTTACAAGAGACCCAGTACTTC. Translation: CASSRGGTSGALQETQYF.